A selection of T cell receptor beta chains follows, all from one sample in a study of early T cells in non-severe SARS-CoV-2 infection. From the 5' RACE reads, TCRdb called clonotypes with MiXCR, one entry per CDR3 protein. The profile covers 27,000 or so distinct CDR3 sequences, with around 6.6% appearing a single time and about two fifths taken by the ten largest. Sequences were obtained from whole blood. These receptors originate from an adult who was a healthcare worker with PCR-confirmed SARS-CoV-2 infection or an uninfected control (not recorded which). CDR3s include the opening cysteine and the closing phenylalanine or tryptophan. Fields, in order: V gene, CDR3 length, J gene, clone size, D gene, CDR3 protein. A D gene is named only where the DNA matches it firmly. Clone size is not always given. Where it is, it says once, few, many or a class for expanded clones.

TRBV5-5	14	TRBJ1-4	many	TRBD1	CASSVGQSNEKLFF
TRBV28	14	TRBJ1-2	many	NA	CASTIGFRGYGYTF
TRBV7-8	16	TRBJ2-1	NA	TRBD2	CASSHGTSGSVDEQFF
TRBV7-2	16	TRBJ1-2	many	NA	CASSLVSGIKTYGYTF
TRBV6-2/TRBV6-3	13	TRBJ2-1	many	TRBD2	CASSLTSGIEQFF
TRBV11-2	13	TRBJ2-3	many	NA	CASSLGTRDTQYF
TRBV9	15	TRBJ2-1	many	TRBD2	CASSGSREGGNEQFF
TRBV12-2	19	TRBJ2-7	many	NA	CASRLDRPCVQGSRREQYF
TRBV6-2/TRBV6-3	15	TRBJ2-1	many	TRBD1	CASRWGGTGGNEQFF
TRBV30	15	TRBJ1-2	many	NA	CAWSPWGRVGAGYTF
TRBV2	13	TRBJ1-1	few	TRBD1	CASSGQGLGEAFF
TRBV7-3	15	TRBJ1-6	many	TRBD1	CASSLRQGGDSPLHF
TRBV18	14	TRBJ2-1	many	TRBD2	CASSPTSGSHEQFF
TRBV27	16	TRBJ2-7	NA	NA	CASSLWGTSSSYEQYF
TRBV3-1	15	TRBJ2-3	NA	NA	CASSRLGEQADTQYF
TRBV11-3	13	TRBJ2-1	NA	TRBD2	CTSSHGTSDEQFF
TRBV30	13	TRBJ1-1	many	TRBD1	CARAGGRNTEAFF
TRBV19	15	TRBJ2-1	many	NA	CASSIGQSSYNEQFF
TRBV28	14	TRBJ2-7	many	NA	CASSFPRDFYEQYF
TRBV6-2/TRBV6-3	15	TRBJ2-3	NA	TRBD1	CASSYEGQGSDTQYF
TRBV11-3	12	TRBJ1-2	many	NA	CASSNTEYGYTF
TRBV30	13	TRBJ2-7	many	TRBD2	CAWSGGRMYEQYF
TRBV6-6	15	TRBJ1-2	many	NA	CASSGSRGYTMANTF
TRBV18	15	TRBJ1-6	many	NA	CASSPLEQGDSPLHF
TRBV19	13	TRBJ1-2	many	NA	CASSRTESYGYTF
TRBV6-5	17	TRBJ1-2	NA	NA	CASSYSDGRARWYGYTF
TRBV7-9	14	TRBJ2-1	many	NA	CASSLGREVNEQFF
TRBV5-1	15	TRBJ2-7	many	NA	CASSLKLEGSYEQYF
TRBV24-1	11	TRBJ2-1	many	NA	CATSDFNEQFF
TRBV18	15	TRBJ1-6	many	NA	CASSPFTGINSPLHF
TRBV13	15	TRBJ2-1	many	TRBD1	CASSLAGQGYNEQFF
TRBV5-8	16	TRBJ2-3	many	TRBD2	CASSLGYGGASDTQYF
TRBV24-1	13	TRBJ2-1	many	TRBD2	CATSPAGGVVQFF
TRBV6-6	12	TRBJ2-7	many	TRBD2	CASRPGLYEQYF